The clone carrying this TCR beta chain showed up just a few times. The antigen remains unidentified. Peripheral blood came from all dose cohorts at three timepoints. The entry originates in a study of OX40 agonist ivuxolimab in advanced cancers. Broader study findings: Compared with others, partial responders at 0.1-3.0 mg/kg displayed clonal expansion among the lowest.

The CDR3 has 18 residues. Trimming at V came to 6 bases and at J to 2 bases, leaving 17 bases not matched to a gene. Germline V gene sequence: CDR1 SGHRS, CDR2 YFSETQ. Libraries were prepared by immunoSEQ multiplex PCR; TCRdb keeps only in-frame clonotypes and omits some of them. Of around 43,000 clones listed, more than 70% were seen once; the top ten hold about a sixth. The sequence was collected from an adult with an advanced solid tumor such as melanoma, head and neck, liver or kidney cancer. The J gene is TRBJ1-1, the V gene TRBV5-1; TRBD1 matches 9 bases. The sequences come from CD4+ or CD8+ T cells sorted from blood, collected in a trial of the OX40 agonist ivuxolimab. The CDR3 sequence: CASTTVTGGETINTEAFF. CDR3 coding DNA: TGCGCCAGCACCACCGTTACAGGGGGCGAAACAATTAACACTGAAGCTTTCTTT.